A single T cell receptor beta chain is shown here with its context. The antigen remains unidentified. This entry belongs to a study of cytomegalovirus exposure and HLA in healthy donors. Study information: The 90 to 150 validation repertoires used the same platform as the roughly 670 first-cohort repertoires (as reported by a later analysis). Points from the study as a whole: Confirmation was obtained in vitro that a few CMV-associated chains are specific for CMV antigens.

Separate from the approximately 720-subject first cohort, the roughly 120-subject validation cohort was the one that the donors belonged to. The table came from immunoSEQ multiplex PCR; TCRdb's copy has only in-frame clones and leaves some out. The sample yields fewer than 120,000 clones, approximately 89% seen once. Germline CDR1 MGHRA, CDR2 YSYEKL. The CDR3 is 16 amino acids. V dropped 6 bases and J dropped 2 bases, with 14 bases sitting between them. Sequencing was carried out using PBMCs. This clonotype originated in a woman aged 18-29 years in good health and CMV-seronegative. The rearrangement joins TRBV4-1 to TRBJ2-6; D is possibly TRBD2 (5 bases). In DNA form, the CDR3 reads TGCGCCAGCAGGAGTATTTTGAGGGCTGGGGCCAACGTCCTGACTTTC. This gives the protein CASRSILRAGANVLTF.